The source of this TCR beta chain is a study of T cells after yellow fever vaccination. At the level of the study: Where fractions had low cell numbers, libraries were prepared from them with the SMART-Seq v4 Ultra Low Input RNA kit. Whole-study results and caveats: Peaking faster, on day 5 versus 15, the secondary response was nonetheless weaker. Only a small proportion of the clonotypes turned up in both the CD4 and the CD8 compartments, likely arising from convergent recombination.

This CDR3 has 14 residues. V lost 2 bases and J lost 4, with 14 bases in between. Germline values: CDR1 DFQATT, CDR2 SNEGSKA (reference sequence). The table lists this clonotype with many counts. What it recognizes is unknown. Making TCR cDNA involved 5'RACE template switching, which added UMIs and a universal primer site. In TCRdb, the 5' RACE reads were re-called with MiXCR into one record per CDR3 protein. Among a few hundred thousand distinct CDR3 sequences listed, 3.6% were seen once. The chain has TRBV20-1 and TRBJ1-1, with D perhaps TRBD1 (5 bases). This sequence originates from a young man who received the YFV17D yellow fever vaccine. Specimen: PBMCs, collected 15 days after the yellow fever booster vaccination. CDR3 sequence: CSARSRVTGTEAFF. CDR3 DNA sequence: TGCAGTGCTAGATCTCGGGTCACAGGCACTGAAGCTTTCTTT.